This T cell receptor (beta chain) was sequenced for a study of blood T cell repertoires in COVID-19. Repertoires were generated with immunoSEQ multiplex PCR, while TCRdb's copy carries only in-frame clones and drops some. The sample yields some 250,000 clones, around 90% seen once. V shed 4 bases and J shed 8 bases, with 17 bases lying between them. Germline-derived CDR1 and CDR2 are SEHNR and FQNEAQ (reference sequence). The CDR3 is made up of 15 amino acids. The sequence was collected from a human donor in a cohort sampled during active COVID-19. V is TRBV7-9 and J is TRBJ1-4; a weak D match, TRBD1 (6 bases). The source material was peripheral blood. The CDR3 here is CASSSHRVSGEKLFF. Here the CDR3 DNA reads TGTGCCAGCAGCTCCCACAGGGTATCAGGGGAAAAACTGTTTTTT.